The sample holds a few counts of the clone carrying this T cell receptor (beta chain). This record belongs to a study of identical twins' blood T cells. Per the original methods: Per-library CDR3 reads ranged 2.2 to 3.6 million; clonotypes, ~85,000 to ~550,000. A single record per CDR3 protein comes from TCRdb applying MiXCR to the 5' RACE reads. TCRdb, not the original authors, processed these V and J calls. Of roughly 340,000 distinct CDR3 sequences in the sample, 25% to 35% are singletons; the top ten hold 5.5% to 6.5%. This CDR3 contains 14 residues. Germline V lookup: CDR1 ENHRY, CDR2 SYGVKD. Between the trimmed V and J ends, which lost 3 bases and 1 base, there was a span of 9 bases.

The sequence came from a woman aged 18-55 years in good health. The V and J genes are TRBV10-3 and TRBJ1-1; possible D gene TRBD1, 5 bases. The sequenced material came from PBMCs. Here the CDR3 DNA reads TGTGCCATCAGTGACGACAGAGAGAACACTGAAGCTTTCTTT. As protein: CAISDDRENTEAFF.